This T cell receptor beta chain emerged from a study of blood T cell repertoires in COVID-19. For the study at large: Samples came from the United States, Italy and Spain, spanning acute and convalescent COVID-19.

Per the germline V gene, CDR1 is SGHDT and CDR2 is YYEEEE. The CDR3 totals 14 residues. Trimming pared 1 base from V and 4 bases from J, leaving 11 bases between. Repertoires were generated with immunoSEQ multiplex PCR, while TCRdb's copy carries only in-frame clones and drops some. The sample lists about 120,000 clones; more than 70% were seen once. The source material was peripheral blood. The rearrangement joins TRBV5-6 to TRBJ1-2; TRBD1 might be the D (5 bases). The TCR originated in a man aged 65 to 85 with acute or convalescent COVID-19. The CDR3 loop reads CASSLNQGFYGYTF. CDR3 nucleotides: TGTGCCAGCAGCTTGAATCAGGGATTCTATGGCTACACCTTC.